Listed here is a single T cell receptor beta chain. Its matching antigen is unknown. The CDR3 length is 14 residues. CDR1 LNHDA and CDR2 SQIVND come from the germline V gene (reference sequence). Trimming pared 5 bases from V and 6 bases from J, leaving 16 bases between. The sample originates from a study of cytomegalovirus exposure and HLA in healthy donors. Study findings and constraints: Within an earlier analysis, most TCR beta V segments proved productive either about 87% or about 30% of the time.

Primers included in the PCR were 60 Vbeta and 13 Jbeta primers. Original handling: A later analysis tallied about 80 million unique TCR beta chains, some 10 million of them shared. Libraries were prepared by immunoSEQ multiplex PCR; TCRdb keeps only in-frame clonotypes and omits some of them. The V and J calls and clone size are taken from that table; D and trimming were inferred from the DNA. The table includes roughly 140,000 clones, almost 80% detected once. Source material: PBMCs. The TCR sequence derives from a woman aged 25-40 years in good health and CMV-seronegative. The rearrangement joins TRBV19 to TRBJ1-1; no reliable D call. The CDR3 here is CASSVGLSGPEAFF. In DNA, the CDR3 is TGTGCCAGTAGTGTCGGTCTCAGCGGGCCTGAAGCTTTCTTT.